Below are 8 T cell receptor beta chains sequenced from a single sample in a study of T cell repertoires in cytomegalovirus infection. TCRdb ran MiXCR on the reads and lists one entry per CDR3 protein. The data hold 150,000 to 160,000 distinct CDR3 sequences, with about 25% observed a single time. Sequencing input: PBMCs. These receptors were taken from a human donor in good health (CMV status not recorded). Some clones in this sample may be carry-over from other donors' samples.

The chain joins TRBV13 to TRBJ2-1, with unresolved D. Germline loops: CDR1 PRHDT, CDR2 FYEKMQ (reference sequence). V was trimmed by 1 base and J by 1 base, leaving 8 bases between them. CDR3 length: 15 residues. The DNA for the CDR3 is TGTGCCAGCAGCTTAGAGGCTAAGTCCTACAATGAGCAGTTCTTC. Its protein is CASSLEAKSYNEQFF.

A word on this clonotype: Since a much larger clone is just one base distant, this may be a read error. This chain uses TRBV11-2 with TRBJ2-3; 14 bases align to TRBD2. The CDR3 consists of 18 residues. CDR1 and CDR2 (germline): SGHAT, FQNNGV. DNA for the CDR3: TGTGCCAACAGCTTGAGGGAGGGACTAGCGGGAGCCACAGATACGCAGTATTTT. Encoded protein: CANSLREGLAGATDTQYF.

The table lists this clonotype with many counts. The V gene is TRBV7-8, the J gene TRBJ1-4; TRBD1 aligns across 7 bases. Germline trimming cut 4 bases from V and 5 bases from J; bases unmatched to any gene: 7. CDR1 is SGHVS, CDR2 FQNEAQ, per germline. This CDR3 region has 15 residues. The CDR3 DNA follows: TGTGCCAGCAGCTCAGCACAGGGGAAGAATGAAAAACTGTTTTTT. Protein: CASSSAQGKNEKLFF.

The chain uses TRBV11-3 and TRBJ2-2; D gene unclear. Deletions cut 2 bases from V and 4 bases from J, with 5 bases between. Germline V gives CDR1 SGHNT, CDR2 YENEEA. The CDR3 consists of 13 residues. CDR3 residues: CASSLMSTGELFF. As DNA, the CDR3 is TGTGCCAGCAGCTTAATGAGCACCGGGGAGCTGTTTTTT.

The sample holds many counts of this clonotype. The chain carries TRBV7-2 and TRBJ2-1; no clear D gene. Germline-derived CDR1 and CDR2 are SGHTA and FQGNSA. The CDR3 extends over 15 amino acids. With 2 bases removed from V and 4 bases from J, the gap between germline ends came to 12 bases. CDR3 in DNA: TGTGCCAGCAGCTTAAGAGATTCCTATTACAATGAGCAGTTCTTC. This sequence encodes CASSLRDSYYNEQFF.

This clonotype was counted only a few times. The genes are TRBV28 and TRBJ1-2; a possible D gene is TRBD1 (6 bases). The germline V and J ends were trimmed by 6 bases and 0 bases, with 17 bases remaining between them. CDR3 size: 16 residues. Germline CDR1 is MDHEN and CDR2 is SYDVKM. The CDR3 DNA follows: TGTGCCAGCAGAGAACAGGGTGGAAGAGCTAACTATGGCTACACCTTC. Amino acid sequence: CASREQGGRANYGYTF.

J is TRBJ2-7 and V is TRBV27, with 14 nucleotides matching TRBD2. V shed 6 bases, J shed 2 bases, and the junction held 6 bases outside the gene matches. CDR1 is MNHEY, CDR2 SMNVEV, per germline (reference sequence). This CDR3 has 16 residues. DNA for the CDR3: TGTGCCAGCAGCCAGGCGGGACTAGCGGGAGCCTACGAGCAGTACTTC. This codes for CASSQAGLAGAYEQYF.

This clonotype was observed a few times. The gene calls are TRBV27 and TRBJ2-7, with 8 bases that match TRBD1. The V gene's germline CDR1 is MNHEY and CDR2 SMNVEV (reference sequence). This CDR3 has 14 residues. V trimming: 5 bases; J trimming: 5 bases; junction bases outside the gene matches: 8. CDR3: CASSDRGPGDEQYF. The CDR3 nucleotides read TGTGCCAGCAGTGACAGGGGCCCCGGGGACGAGCAGTACTTC.